Below are 30 T cell receptor beta chains sequenced from a single sample in a study of blood T cell repertoires in COVID-19 (dated by TCRdb to the early 2020s). The library was produced with the immunoSEQ multiplex PCR assay. TCRdb's version of the immuneACCESS table is confined to in-frame rearrangements and falls short of the full clone set. An unresolved V gene accounts for under half of the shortfall where checked; the remainder is of unknown origin. Counted in this sample were roughly 260,000 clones; around four fifths of them appeared once. Approximately 4.5% of the sample is held by the ten biggest clonotypes. Specimen: peripheral blood. All receptors derive from a woman in her sixties or seventies with acute or convalescent COVID-19.

This clone was recorded only once. This sequence joins TRBV2 and TRBJ2-1, with 11 nucleotides matching TRBD1. V dropped 6 bases and J dropped 7; count of bases not matched to a gene: 8. Looked up from germline, CDR1 is SNHLY and CDR2 is FYNNEI. The CDR3 is made up of 15 amino acids. CDR3 amino acids: CASSPGTGGFNEQFF. CDR3 in DNA: TGTGCCAGCAGCCCCGGGACAGGGGGTTTTAATGAGCAGTTCTTC.

V is TRBV10-2 and J is TRBJ2-3; TRBD2 matches 7 bases. V was pared by 7 bases and J by 2 bases, with 3 bases of the junction left unmatched. CDR1 is WSHSY, CDR2 SAAADI, per germline. CDR3 length: 13 residues. The CDR3, as DNA: TGCGCCAGCAAAGCGGGGTACACAGATACGCAGTATTTT. Translation: CASKAGYTDTQYF.

The chain recombines TRBV3-1 (or the pseudogene TRBV3-2) with TRBJ1-1; TRBD1 matches 8 bases. Per the germline V gene, CDR1 is LGHDT and CDR2 is YNNKEL (reference sequence). The length of the CDR3 is 15 residues. The trim removed 3 bases at V and 5 bases at J, leaving 8 bases unmatched. The CDR3 reads CASSQDFRGRTEAFF. CDR3 coding DNA: TGTGCCAGCAGCCAGGACTTCAGGGGGCGAACTGAAGCTTTCTTT.

The chain carries TRBV7-9 and TRBJ2-7, with D possibly TRBD1 on 5 matching bases. The CDR3 sequence is 14 residues long. Trimming cost V 4 bases and J 2 bases, with 12 bases left between them. Germline V lookup: CDR1 SEHNR, CDR2 FQNEAQ (reference sequence). CDR3 sequence (DNA): TGTGCCAGCAGCTACCGGACACAAACCTACGAGCAGTACTTC. Protein product: CASSYRTQTYEQYF.

The chain has TRBV11-2 and TRBJ2-5; no reliable D call. The CDR3 length is 12 residues. The germline CDR1 and CDR2 sequences are SGHAT and FQNNGV. The V gene lost 5 bases and the J gene lost 5 bases, with 9 bases spanning the gap. CDR3 amino acids: CASSVSRETQYF. As DNA, the CDR3 is TGTGCCAGCAGCGTCTCCAGGGAGACCCAGTACTTC.

The V gene is TRBV13, the J gene TRBJ2-2, with 11 nucleotides matching TRBD1. CDR1 is PRHDT and CDR2 is FYEKMQ in the germline V gene (reference sequence). The ends lost 0 bases at V and 5 bases at J; junction bases unmatched: 5. This CDR3 contains 17 residues. The CDR3, as DNA: TGTGCCAGCAGCTTAGGATGGACAGGGGGCGGGACCGGGGAGCTGTTTTTT. This encodes CASSLGWTGGGTGELFF.

The chain joins TRBV14 to TRBJ1-6; D is possibly TRBD1 (5 bases). The CDR3 runs 14 residues. Germline V gives CDR1 SGHDN, CDR2 FVKESK. V was cut by 1 base and J by 7 bases, with 8 bases left in between. DNA for the CDR3: TGTGCCAGCAGCCAAGGGCAGGGCAATTCACCCCTCCACTTT. As protein: CASSQGQGNSPLHF.

This chain connects TRBV2 to TRBJ1-2; D perhaps matches TRBD1 (6 bases). This CDR3 spans 15 amino acids. Germline CDR1 and CDR2: SNHLY and FYNNEI. With 3 bases removed from V and 1 base from J, the gap between germline ends came to 12 bases. CDR3 residues: CASSEGGPYNYGYTF. As DNA, the CDR3 is TGTGCCAGCAGTGAGGGGGGGCCGTATAACTATGGCTACACCTTC.

V gene TRBV10-3 combines with J gene TRBJ1-4, with 8 bases identical to TRBD1. CDR1 and CDR2 (germline): ENHRY, SYGVKD. V trimming: 4 bases; J trimming: 6 bases; junction bases outside the gene matches: 4. This CDR3 has 14 residues. CDR3 loop: CAISGTGNYEKLFF. The CDR3 DNA follows: TGTGCCATCAGTGGGACAGGGAATTATGAAAAACTGTTTTTT.

The V gene is TRBV10-3, the J gene TRBJ2-5; 7 nucleotides align to TRBD2. CDR3 length equals 17 residues. Germline CDR1 ENHRY, CDR2 SYGVKD. J gave up 6 bases and V 0 bases, and 13 bases lay outside the gene matches. The CDR3 reads CAISESASGGLIQTQYF. CDR3 nucleotide sequence: TGTGCCATCAGTGAGTCGGCTAGCGGAGGTCTCATACAGACCCAGTACTTC.

This sequence joins TRBV19 and TRBJ1-2; no clear D gene. Trimming stripped 3 bases from V and 7 bases from J, with 21 bases between. Looked up from germline, CDR1 is LNHDA and CDR2 is SQIVND (reference sequence). The CDR3 covers 16 residues. In DNA form, the CDR3 reads TGTGCCAGTAGTATTCAGGCTCCGAATAGGAATAGTGGCTACACCTTC. Translating it yields CASSIQAPNRNSGYTF.

The chain recombines TRBV30 with TRBJ1-5; a possible D gene is TRBD1 (5 bases). The V gene lost 3 bases and the J gene lost 2 bases, with 11 bases spanning the gap. In germline, CDR1 is GTSNPN, CDR2 SVGIG (reference sequence). The CDR3 consists of 14 residues. DNA for the CDR3: TGTGCCTGGAGCACAGGCGTAGGCAATCAGCCCCAGCATTTT. The encoded protein is CAWSTGVGNQPQHF.

CDR3 nucleotide sequence: TGCGCCAGCAGCATGGGCGGACAGGGGGCTTCTGGGTATGGCTACACCTTC. It yields the protein CASSMGGQGASGYGYTF. The chain recombines TRBV5-1 with TRBJ1-2; TRBD1 aligns across 11 bases. Trimming cost V 4 bases and J 5 bases; bases outside gene matches: 13. CDR1 is SGHRS, CDR2 YFSETQ, per germline. The CDR3 covers 17 residues.

The sample holds one count of this clone. The chain recombines TRBV18 with TRBJ1-2, with TRBD1 matching 9 bases. V lost 5 bases, J lost 2 bases, and 3 bases stayed unmatched. CDR3 size: 14 residues. Germline-derived CDR1 and CDR2 are KGHSH and LQKENI. For the CDR3, the DNA is TGTGCCAGCTCAACGGGGACAGGGAACTATGGCTACACCTTC. This encodes CASSTGTGNYGYTF. The full variable domain, rest sourced from reference TRBV18 and TRBJ1-2, is NAGVMQNPRHLVRRRGQEARLRCSPMKGHSHVYWYRQLPEEGLKFMVYLQKENIIDESGMPKERFSAEFPKEGPSILRIQQVVRGDSAAYFCASSTGTGNYGYTFGSGTRLTVV.

The chain is built from TRBV4-2 and TRBJ2-7, with 8 bases fitting TRBD2. Germline loops: CDR1 LGHNA, CDR2 YNFKEQ. There are 15 residues in the CDR3. V gave up 0 bases and J gave up 3 bases; unmatched junction bases: 4. The chain's CDR3 is CASSQDRGGVYEQYF. DNA for the CDR3: TGTGCCAGCAGCCAAGATCGGGGGGGTGTCTACGAGCAGTACTTC.

The chain couples TRBV6-5 to TRBJ1-5, with D tentatively TRBD1 (6 bases). Germline V lookup: CDR1 MNHEY, CDR2 SVGAGI. The CDR3 totals 14 residues. V shed 2 bases and J shed 5 bases, with 10 bases lying between them. The CDR3 sequence: CASSYIQGDQPQHF. CDR3 nucleotide sequence: TGTGCCAGCAGTTACATACAGGGAGATCAGCCCCAGCATTTT.

The chain has TRBV6-6 and TRBJ2-5; 8 positions match TRBD1. CDR1 MNHNY and CDR2 SVGAGI come from the germline V gene (reference sequence). The CDR3 covers 15 residues. The V segment lost 6 bases and the J segment 4 bases; nucleotides outside the gene matches: 10. The CDR3 loop is CASSLGVDRGETQYF. In DNA form, the CDR3 reads TGTGCCAGCAGCCTGGGGGTAGACAGGGGAGAGACCCAGTACTTC.

In this sample, this clone turned up once. The chain has TRBV6-5 and TRBJ1-5; D call uncertain. CDR1 is MNHEY, CDR2 SVGAGI, per germline. The CDR3 totals 12 residues. Trimming cost V 6 bases and J 1 base, with 4 bases left between them. In nucleotides, the CDR3 is TGTGCCAGCAGGGAGAGCAATCAGCCCCAGCATTTT. It translates to CASRESNQPQHF.

The V and J genes are TRBV7-2 and TRBJ2-1, with 8 positions matching TRBD2. After removal of 5 bases from V and 6 bases from J, the junction contained 12 bases not matched to a gene. Looked up from germline, CDR1 is SGHTA and CDR2 is FQGNSA. CDR3 length equals 16 residues. The CDR3 is CASSNSGTRVGNEQFF. Written as DNA, the CDR3 is TGTGCCAGCAGCAACTCTGGGACTAGAGTAGGCAATGAGCAGTTCTTC.

V is TRBV10-3 and J is TRBJ1-5; 8 nucleotides align to TRBD1. The CDR3 runs to 13 residues. Germline V gene lookup returns CDR1 ENHRY and CDR2 SYGVKD. Germline trimming cut 7 bases from V and 3 bases from J; bases unmatched to any gene: 2. The CDR3 sequence is CAIKDRDNQPQHF. CDR3 sequence (DNA): TGTGCCATCAAGGACAGGGACAATCAGCCCCAGCATTTT.

V gene TRBV11-2 combines with J gene TRBJ1-5; D unclear. CDR3 size: 15 residues. From germline, CDR1 is SGHAT and CDR2 FQNNGV. Trimming pared 1 base from V and 0 bases from J, leaving 7 bases between. CDR3: CASSLGRYSNQPQHF. The CDR3 region has the DNA TGTGCCAGCAGCTTAGGCAGGTATAGCAATCAGCCCCAGCATTTT.

This clone was detected once. V and J are TRBV20-1 and TRBJ2-5; 9 bases match TRBD2. CDR1 is DFQATT, CDR2 SNEGSKA, per germline (reference sequence). Trimming removed 3 bases from V and 5 bases from J; junction bases left unmatched: 4. The CDR3 is 13 amino acids. The CDR3, as DNA: TGCAGTGCTAGTCTAGCGGGGACGGAGACCCAGTACTTC. Translation: CSASLAGTETQYF.

This sequence joins TRBV12-3 or TRBV12-4 and TRBJ1-1; TRBD1 matches at 7 bases. Trimming removed 6 bases from V and 8 bases from J; junction bases left unmatched: 9. This CDR3 has 13 amino acids. The CDR3 DNA reads as TGTGCCAGCAGCCCTCAGGGGGACCTAGAAGCTTTCTTT. Its protein is CASSPQGDLEAFF.

There are a few counts of this clone. The J gene is TRBJ1-2, the V gene TRBV27, with 8 bases identical to TRBD1. Germline assignment: CDR1 MNHEY and CDR2 SMNVEV (reference sequence). This CDR3 is built from 14 residues. J lost 2 bases, V lost 3 bases, and 2 bases had no gene match. Here the CDR3 reads CASSFRGRNYGYTF. The DNA for the CDR3 is TGTGCCAGCAGTTTCAGGGGGCGAAACTATGGCTACACCTTC.

The chain joins TRBV5-4 to TRBJ1-4; D is possibly TRBD1 (6 bases). From germline, CDR1 is SGHNT and CDR2 YYREEE (reference sequence). The ends were cut back, 5 bases at V and 2 bases at J, with 10 bases in the middle. The CDR3 is 14 residues long. The CDR3 DNA follows: TGTGCCAGCAGTCCAGGGGCTACTAATGAAAAACTGTTTTTT. Translation gives CASSPGATNEKLFF.

CDR3 protein: CASSFDRGGGPNQPQHF. CDR3 nucleotide sequence: TGTGCCAGCAGTTTCGACCGCGGGGGTGGGCCAAATCAGCCCCAGCATTTT. The rearrangement uses TRBV6-2 or TRBV6-3 and TRBJ1-5, with D perhaps TRBD1 (5 bases). The germline V gene has CDR1 MNHEY and CDR2 SVGEGT. V was pared by 4 bases and J by 4 bases, with 20 bases between. This CDR3 contains 17 residues.

This clone was seen just once. The rearrangement uses TRBV5-4 and TRBJ2-1, with TRBD2 matching over 8 bases. With 0 bases clipped from V and 7 bases from J, the junction kept 6 bases outside the gene matches. The CDR3 is made up of 15 amino acids. Germline CDR1 reads SGHNT; CDR2 reads YYREEE (reference sequence). The CDR3 protein is CASSLAGGDFNEQFF. CDR3 DNA sequence: TGTGCCAGCAGCTTGGCGGGGGGGGATTTTAATGAGCAGTTCTTC.

The V and J genes are TRBV19 and TRBJ1-1, with D tentatively TRBD1 (5 bases). With 2 bases removed from V and 12 bases from J, the gap between germline ends came to 19 bases. This CDR3 region has 14 residues. Per the germline V gene, CDR1 is LNHDA and CDR2 is SQIVND (reference sequence). DNA for the CDR3: TGTGCCAGTAGTATACTACAGGCTGATGGACCTCCTTTCTTT. It translates to CASSILQADGPPFF.

J is TRBJ2-2 and V is TRBV28; no firm D call. This CDR3 comprises 13 residues. V lost 1 base to trimming and J lost 6 bases, with 6 bases between them. Germline lookup yields CDR1 MDHEN and CDR2 SYDVKM. The CDR3 region has the DNA TGTGCCAGCAGTTTATCCGGGTCCGGGGAGCTGTTTTTT. It yields the protein CASSLSGSGELFF.

The genes are TRBV28 and TRBJ1-2; 8 bases fit TRBD1. Germline CDR1 reads MDHEN; CDR2 reads SYDVKM. CDR3 length: 15 amino acids. The V and J ends lost 6 bases and 6 bases, in that order; junction bases with no gene match: 12. In DNA form, the CDR3 reads TGTGCCAGCAGCCATGGACAGGGACTAATTGATGGCTACACCTTC. Residues: CASSHGQGLIDGYTF.